These T cell receptor beta chains were read from a single sample in a study of T cell responses to AZD1222 COVID-19 vaccine. Sequencing used immunoSEQ multiplex PCR; TCRdb keeps in-frame clones, though not all of them. The repertoire holds 55,000 to 65,000 clones, with over 65% as singletons. The material was peripheral blood, obtained 28 days after the second AZD1222 dose. The receptors come from an adult who received the AZD1222 COVID-19 vaccine. The CDR3 runs from the conserved cysteine through the conserved F or W. A D gene is named only where the DNA matches it firmly. A row's size may be missing; if present it is once, few, many or a size class.

clone_size,v_call,j_call,d_call,cdr3_aa,cdr3_nt
.,TRBV3-1/TRBV3-2,TRBJ2-1,TRBD2,CASSHAGTSRNEQFF,TGTGCCAGCAGCCATGCCGGGACTAGCCGCAATGAGCAGTTCTTC
few,TRBV6-5,TRBJ1-3,.,CASSPLSGNTIYF,TGTGCCAGCAGCCCACTCTCTGGAAACACCATATATTTT
once,TRBV4-2,TRBJ2-1,TRBD2,CASSQTPGLADNEQFF,TGTGCCAGCAGCCAAACTCCGGGACTAGCGGACAATGAGCAGTTCTTC
.,TRBV5-1,TRBJ2-7,.,CASSFNRDAYEQYF,TGCGCCAGCAGCTTTAACAGGGATGCCTACGAGCAGTACTTC
.,TRBV4-3,TRBJ1-3,.,CASSQDEARVAGNTIYF,TGCGCCAGCAGCCAAGATGAGGCTCGGGTGGCCGGAAACACCATATATTTT
.,TRBV5-5,TRBJ1-4,TRBD1,CASSLEGQGVEKLFF,TGTGCCAGCAGCTTGGAAGGACAGGGTGTTGAAAAACTGTTTTTT
.,TRBV25-1,TRBJ1-1,.,CASSVSGAATEAFF,TGTGCCAGCAGCGTCTCGGGGGCGGCCACTGAAGCTTTCTTT
.,TRBV30,TRBJ2-7,.,CAWSWGHEQYF,TGTGCCTGGAGTTGGGGCCACGAGCAGTACTTC
.,TRBV28,TRBJ2-2,TRBD1,CASSLQGAGGELFF,TGTGCCAGCAGTCTACAGGGGGCAGGTGGGGAGCTGTTTTTT
.,TRBV10-1,TRBJ1-3,.,CASSVPRQLPGNTIYF,TGCGCCAGCAGTGTACCACGACAGTTACCCGGAAACACCATATATTTT
.,TRBV7-8,TRBJ1-1,.,CASSPEGVNTEAFF,TGTGCCAGCAGCCCAGAGGGGGTGAACACTGAAGCTTTCTTT
.,TRBV7-7,TRBJ2-1,TRBD2,CASSLAGVSGYNEQFF,TGTGCTAGCAGCTTAGCGGGGGTCTCCGGTTACAATGAGCAGTTCTTC
.,TRBV6-5,TRBJ2-7,.,CASSPYLGTYEQYF,TGTGCCAGCAGTCCCTACTTGGGTACCTACGAGCAGTACTTC
.,TRBV10-3,TRBJ1-3,TRBD1,CATQQGRNTIYF,TGTGCCACTCAACAGGGGCGGAACACCATATATTTT
few,TRBV27,TRBJ2-1,.,CASTRDFLSSYNEQFF,TGTGCCAGCACTAGGGACTTCCTGAGCTCCTACAATGAGCAGTTCTTC
.,TRBV27,TRBJ2-3,TRBD2,CASSRLAGNRGTDTQYF,TGTGCCAGCAGTAGACTAGCGGGGAACAGGGGCACAGATACGCAGTATTTT
.,TRBV28,TRBJ1-2,.,CASSRKKAGYTF,TGTGCCAGCAGTCGAAAAAAGGCCGGCTACACCTTC
.,TRBV7-9,TRBJ1-6,.,CASSFGQGSNSPLHF,TGTGCCAGCAGCTTCGGTCAGGGCTCTAATTCACCCCTCCACTTT
few,TRBV11-3,TRBJ2-7,TRBD2,CASRRTSGAYEQYF,TGTGCCAGCAGAAGGACTAGCGGGGCCTACGAGCAGTACTTC
.,TRBV19,TRBJ2-1,TRBD1,CASSMGQGSHEQFF,TGTGCCAGTAGTATGGGACAGGGGTCGCATGAGCAGTTCTTC
.,TRBV11-2,TRBJ1-4,TRBD1,CASSPKGQINEKLFF,TGTGCCAGCAGCCCAAAGGGACAGATTAATGAAAAACTGTTTTTT
.,TRBV4-2,TRBJ2-6,.,CASSQDLFGANVLTF,TGTGCCAGCAGCCAAGATCTTTTTGGGGCCAACGTCCTGACTTTC
.,TRBV10-1,TRBJ2-2,TRBD1,CASATGTADTGELFF,TGCGCCAGTGCGACCGGGACAGCAGATACCGGGGAGCTGTTTTTT
few,TRBV2,TRBJ2-7,.,CASRSVPLYEQYF,TGTGCCAGTAGAAGCGTACCTCTCTACGAGCAGTACTTC
.,TRBV3-1/TRBV3-2,TRBJ1-4,TRBD1,CASSPDRDRGWSNEKLFF,TGTGCCAGCAGCCCCGACCGGGACAGGGGGTGGTCTAATGAAAAACTGTTTTTT
.,TRBV6-5,TRBJ1-1,TRBD1,CASSPGTATEAFF,TGTGCCAGCAGTCCAGGGACAGCCACTGAAGCTTTCTTT
.,TRBV29-1,TRBJ1-3,.,CSVEDIAPGNTIYF,TGCAGCGTTGAAGATATAGCTCCTGGAAACACCATATATTTT
once,TRBV3-1/TRBV3-2,TRBJ1-1,.,CASSLEGNEAFF,TGTGCCAGCAGCCTGGAGGGAAATGAAGCTTTCTTT
.,TRBV27,TRBJ1-1,.,CASSLREMSPEAFF,TGTGCCAGCAGCCTCCGGGAAATGTCGCCTGAAGCTTTCTTT
.,TRBV24-1,TRBJ2-3,.,CATSAGEDDTQYF,TGTGCCACCAGTGCCGGGGAGGATGATACGCAGTATTTT
.,TRBV6-5,TRBJ1-2,TRBD1,CATLGQAVDGYTF,TGTGCCACCCTAGGACAGGCCGTGGATGGCTACACCTTC
.,TRBV11-3,TRBJ2-3,.,CASSLGTDTQYF,TGTGCCAGCAGCTTAGGCACAGATACGCAGTATTTT
.,TRBV5-6,TRBJ2-7,.,CASSRQITYEQYF,TGTGCCAGCAGTAGACAGATTACCTACGAGCAGTACTTC
few,TRBV19,TRBJ1-1,.,CASRELKGPNTEAFF,TGTGCCAGTAGGGAGCTTAAGGGCCCGAACACTGAAGCTTTCTTT
.,TRBV25-1,TRBJ2-1,.,CASSDARGASYNEQFF,TGTGCCAGCAGTGATGCGCGAGGGGCATCCTACAATGAGCAGTTCTTC
.,TRBV2,TRBJ1-1,.,CASSTGQTEAFF,TGTGCCAGCAGTACCGGACAGACTGAAGCTTTCTTT
.,TRBV7-2,TRBJ1-2,.,CASSLRPGSNYGYTF,TGTGCCAGCAGCTTACGCCCAGGGTCTAACTATGGCTACACCTTC
few,TRBV5-1,TRBJ2-5,.,CASSLERGTQETQYF,TGCGCCAGCAGCTTGGAACGGGGGACCCAAGAGACCCAGTACTTC
.,TRBV3-1/TRBV3-2,TRBJ2-3,TRBD2,CASSQFGGAIADTQYF,TGTGCCAGCAGCCAGTTCGGGGGGGCCATCGCAGATACGCAGTATTTT
.,TRBV4-1,TRBJ1-4,.,CASSQDDQANGEKLFF,TGCGCCAGCAGCCAAGATGATCAGGCGAACGGCGAAAAACTGTTTTTT
.,TRBV19,TRBJ2-6,.,CASAPDFSGANVLTF,TGTGCCAGTGCCCCAGATTTCTCTGGGGCCAACGTCCTGACTTTC
.,TRBV27,TRBJ1-1,.,CASSWRTNTEAFF,TGTGCCAGCAGTTGGAGAACGAACACTGAAGCTTTCTTT
.,TRBV3-1/TRBV3-2,TRBJ2-1,TRBD2,CASSPGLAGGLNEQFF,TGTGCCAGCAGCCCCGGACTAGCGGGGGGACTCAATGAGCAGTTCTTC